These T cell receptor beta chains were read from a single sample in a study of blood T cell repertoires in COVID-19. Method: immunoSEQ multiplex PCR; TCRdb's copy keeps in-frame clones and lacks some. The table includes roughly 410,000 clones, around 87% detected once. Input material: peripheral blood. Receptor source: a woman in her sixties or seventies with COVID-19, enrolled during active disease. Both conserved end residues are part of each CDR3. D genes are given only for firm matches. Size values are once, few and many counts, or a class for expanded clones, and some rows have none.

clone size,D gene,V gene,J gene,CDR3 protein,CDR3 DNA
few,TRBD1,TRBV18,TRBJ2-7,CASALGTGYEQYF,TGTGCCAGCGCCTTGGGGACAGGGTACGAGCAGTACTTC
once,TRBD2,TRBV2,TRBJ2-7,CASRGTSGAFYEQYF,TGTGCCAGCAGAGGGACTAGCGGGGCCTTCTACGAGCAGTACTTC
-,-,TRBV28,TRBJ1-2,CATQSYGYTF,TGTGCCACCCAGTCTTATGGCTACACCTTC
-,TRBD2,TRBV6-5,TRBJ2-2,CASRIAGGNTGELFF,TGTGCCAGCAGGATAGCGGGGGGTAACACCGGGGAGCTGTTTTTT
-,-,TRBV24-1,TRBJ1-3,CATSGSDSHSGNTIYF,TGTGCCACCAGTGGCTCGGACAGCCACTCTGGAAACACCATATATTTT
-,TRBD2,TRBV18,TRBJ2-3,CASSPFAASGRRRTDTQYF,TGTGCCAGCTCACCCTTCGCGGCTAGCGGGAGGCGGAGAACAGATACGCAGTATTTT
-,-,TRBV2,TRBJ2-6,CASRPRGRVGGSSGANVLTF,TGTGCCAGCAGACCGAGGGGTCGGGTAGGGGGAAGCTCTGGGGCCAACGTCCTGACTTTC
-,TRBD1,TRBV27,TRBJ1-5,CATGGGNQPQHF,TGTGCCACAGGGGGTGGCAATCAGCCCCAGCATTTT
-,-,TRBV18,TRBJ1-2,CASSPRFQASNYGYTF,TGTGCCAGCTCACCACGATTCCAGGCCTCCAACTATGGCTACACCTTC
-,-,TRBV28,TRBJ1-5,CASSSGQGSNQPQHF,-
-,TRBD1,TRBV30,TRBJ1-5,CAWSPGQGANNQPQHF,TGTGCCTGGAGCCCGGGACAGGGGGCAAACAATCAGCCCCAGCATTTT
-,-,TRBV28,TRBJ1-5,CASSFTGYSNQPQHF,TGTGCCAGCAGCTTTACAGGTTATAGCAATCAGCCCCAGCATTTT
-,TRBD1,TRBV5-6,TRBJ1-2,CASSWDSRPGGYTF,TGTGCCAGCAGCTGGGACAGCCGCCCCGGGGGCTACACCTTC
once,-,TRBV29-1,TRBJ1-2,CSVEGTGETNYGYTF,TGCAGCGTTGAGGGGACGGGGGAAACTAACTATGGCTACACCTTC
-,-,TRBV10-3,TRBJ1-1,CAISVLSGGVPEAFF,TGTGCCATCAGTGTTCTATCGGGGGGTGTACCTGAAGCTTTCTTT
-,-,TRBV28,TRBJ1-1,CASSAGGDGTEAFF,TGTGCCAGCAGCGCCGGGGGTGATGGCACTGAAGCTTTCTTT
-,-,TRBV28,TRBJ2-7,CASSLFSPGRYEQYF,TGTGCCAGCAGTTTATTTTCTCCCGGCAGGTACGAGCAGTACTTC
-,-,TRBV9,TRBJ1-1,CASSASYLGTYNTEAFF,TGTGCCAGCAGCGCCAGCTATTTAGGGACATATAACACTGAAGCTTTCTTT
-,TRBD1,TRBV6-5,TRBJ1-5,CASSDRVYQPQHF,TGTGCCAGCAGCGACAGGGTTTATCAGCCCCAGCATTTT
-,-,TRBV5-1,TRBJ1-2,CASSYRPGVPNYGYTF,TGCGCCAGCAGCTACCGACCCGGGGTCCCTAACTATGGCTACACCTTC
-,TRBD2,TRBV15,TRBJ2-2,CATSKTTSGGKGGELFF,TGTGCCACCAGCAAAACGACTAGCGGGGGTAAGGGCGGGGAGCTGTTTTTT
-,-,TRBV10-3,TRBJ2-7,CAISESGSSYEQYF,TGTGCCATCAGTGAGTCTGGCAGCTCCTACGAGCAGTACTTC
few,-,TRBV18,TRBJ1-5,CASSPTDSNQPQHF,TGTGCCAGCTCACCGACAGATAGCAATCAGCCCCAGCATTTT
-,TRBD2,TRBV6-4,TRBJ2-1,CASSLAGGPYNEQFF,TGTGCCAGCAGCCTAGCGGGGGGGCCATACAATGAGCAGTTCTTC
-,TRBD2,TRBV19,TRBJ2-7,CASSTLGTTSYEQYF,TGTGCCAGTAGTACCTTGGGGACTACGTCCTACGAGCAGTACTTC
-,TRBD2,TRBV18,TRBJ2-6,CASSLSSGGYVSGANVLTF,TGTGCCAGCTCACTTAGTTCGGGGGGATACGTCTCTGGGGCCAACGTCCTGACTTTC
-,-,TRBV5-6,TRBJ1-2,CASSLGQNYGYTF,TGTGCCAGCAGCTTAGGACAGAACTATGGCTACACCTTC
few,TRBD1,TRBV5-6,TRBJ2-2,CASSLFPGGAGTGELFF,TGTGCCAGCAGCTTGTTCCCAGGGGGCGCGGGCACCGGGGAGCTGTTTTTT
-,-,TRBV5-6,TRBJ2-7,CASSRRRQGGNEQYF,TGTGCCAGCAGCAGAAGACGACAGGGCGGGAACGAGCAGTACTTC
-,-,TRBV6-6,TRBJ2-1,CASSYSRAGNEQFF,TGTGCCAGCAGTTACTCCAGGGCTGGCAATGAGCAGTTCTTC
-,-,TRBV13,TRBJ1-2,CASVSLPSWSGYTF,TGTGCCAGTGTTTCACTGCCGTCTTGGAGTGGCTACACCTTC
-,-,TRBV7-6,TRBJ1-3,CASSSWVIGASGNTIYF,TGTGCCAGCAGCTCTTGGGTAATAGGGGCGTCTGGAAACACCATATATTTT
once,TRBD1,TRBV5-1,TRBJ2-2,CASSWTGGTGELFF,TGCGCCAGCAGCTGGACAGGAGGCACCGGGGAGCTGTTTTTT
-,-,TRBV6-6,TRBJ2-7,CASSPRTVQYF,TGTGCCAGCAGCCCTAGGACAGTGCAGTACTTC
-,-,TRBV7-8,TRBJ2-7,CASGQSLSYEQYF,TGTGCCAGCGGACAGTCCCTTTCCTACGAGCAGTACTTC
-,TRBD2,TRBV4-1,TRBJ2-3,CASSPGLAGGYDTQYF,TGCGCCAGCAGCCCCGGACTAGCGGGGGGATATGATACGCAGTATTTT
few,TRBD1,TRBV18,TRBJ2-6,CASSGTGHSGANVLTF,TGTGCCAGCTCGGGGACAGGCCACTCTGGGGCCAACGTCCTGACTTTC
-,TRBD1,TRBV5-1,TRBJ1-2,CASSPSGQGFDGYTF,TGCGCCAGCAGCCCGTCGGGACAGGGATTCGATGGCTACACCTTC
-,-,TRBV15,TRBJ2-7,CATSRLGALYEQYF,TGTGCCACCAGCAGGCTGGGGGCTCTCTACGAGCAGTACTTC
-,-,TRBV2,TRBJ2-5,CASSESRTQYF,TGTGCCAGCAGTGAGTCGAGGACCCAGTACTTC
-,-,TRBV20-1,TRBJ1-6,CSASGGQPHSPLHF,TGCAGTGCTAGTGGCGGACAGCCTCATTCACCCCTCCACTTT
-,-,TRBV19,TRBJ2-4,CASRSTGGAAKNIQYF,TGTGCCAGTAGGAGTACAGGGGGGGCGGCCAAAAACATTCAGTACTTC
-,-,TRBV21-1,TRBJ2-2,CASSNPGQGACTGELFF,TGTGCCAGCAGCAATCCGGGACAGGGGGCGTGCACCGGGGAGCTGTTTTTT
-,-,TRBV6-6,TRBJ2-5,CASSHPAGHGWETQYF,TGTGCCAGCAGTCACCCCGCCGGACACGGGTGGGAGACCCAGTACTTC
-,TRBD1,TRBV12-5,TRBJ2-1,CASEPTGADGDEQFF,TGTGCTAGTGAGCCGACAGGGGCGGATGGGGATGAGCAGTTCTTC
-,TRBD2,TRBV3-1/TRBV3-2,TRBJ2-1,CASSRSGGGNEQFF,TGTGCCAGCAGCCGGTCGGGGGGGGGTAATGAGCAGTTCTTC
-,-,TRBV6-5,TRBJ1-2,CASSWRVYGYTF,TGTGCCAGCAGCTGGCGGGTGTATGGCTACACCTTC
few,TRBD2,TRBV2,TRBJ2-3,CASSATGTSGGARGDTQYF,TGTGCCAGCAGCGCCACCGGGACTAGCGGGGGGGCCAGAGGAGATACGCAGTATTTT
-,-,TRBV20-1,TRBJ2-7,CSASAHGEQYF,TGCAGTGCTAGCGCCCACGGCGAGCAGTACTTC
-,TRBD1,TRBV6-1,TRBJ1-2,CASSEGTGVGCTF,TGTGCCAGCAGTGAAGGGACAGGGGTGGGTTGCACCTTC
few,TRBD1,TRBV28,TRBJ1-2,CASNKLPGQGGSYTF,TGTGCCAGCAATAAACTCCCCGGACAGGGGGGAAGCTACACCTTC
once,TRBD1,TRBV28,TRBJ2-4,CASSSPGTGTKNIQYF,TGTGCCAGCAGCAGTCCCGGGACAGGGACCAAAAACATTCAGTACTTC
-,-,TRBV2,TRBJ1-5,CASNFESRDNQPQHF,TGTGCCAGCAATTTTGAATCGAGGGACAATCAGCCCCAGCATTTT